The 5 T cell receptor beta chains listed next were all sequenced from one sample in a study of cytomegalovirus exposure and HLA in healthy donors. The PCR used 60 Vbeta and 13 Jbeta primers. This table comes from immunoSEQ multiplex PCR, and its TCRdb copy is limited to in-frame clones, with some not included. The table lists over 130,000 clones, 65% to 80% of them singletons. The specimen sequenced was PBMCs. The receptors shown here come from a woman in her twenties or thirties in good health and CMV-seronegative.

This clone was found a few times. This chain joins TRBV4-1 and TRBJ2-5, with 13 bases identical to TRBD2. The CDR3 runs 18 residues. Looked up from germline, CDR1 is MGHRA and CDR2 is YSYEKL. V lost 0 bases to trimming and J lost 4 bases; unmatched junction nucleotides: 8. The CDR3 protein is CASSQDYGGLAGRETQYF. The CDR3 DNA reads TGCGCCAGCAGCCAAGATTATGGGGGACTAGCGGGGAGAGAGACCCAGTACTTC.

This chain uses TRBV5-1 with TRBJ2-7; TRBD2 matches at 9 bases. The germline V gene has CDR1 SGHRS and CDR2 YFSETQ. V gave up 4 bases and J gave up 2 bases; unmatched junction bases: 10. The CDR3 loop spans 16 amino acids. CDR3 sequence (DNA): TGCGCCAGCAGCGGGGGGGGGCTAGCGGGACCCTACGAGCAGTACTTC. Translating gives CASSGGGLAGPYEQYF. The full variable domain, with the rest looked up from reference TRBV5-1 and TRBJ2-7, is KAGVTQTPRYLIKTRGQQVTLSCSPISGHRSVSWYQQTPGQGLQFLFEYFSETQRNKGNFPGRFSGRQFSNSRSEMNVSTLELGDSALYLCASSGGGLAGPYEQYFGPGTRLTVT.

This clone has only a few counts. The rearrangement joins TRBV7-9 to TRBJ1-3; D remains unclear. With 5 bases removed from V and 0 bases from J, the gap between germline ends came to 8 bases. Germline V gene lookup returns CDR1 SEHNR and CDR2 FQNEAQ (reference sequence). The CDR3 contains 14 residues. This CDR3 reads CASSLFNSGNTIYF. In DNA form, the CDR3 reads TGTGCCAGCAGCCTCTTTAACTCTGGAAACACCATATATTTT.

The V gene is TRBV5-4, the J gene TRBJ1-1, with TRBD1 as a possible D gene (5 bases). The CDR3 consists of 16 residues. Looked up from germline, CDR1 is SGHNT and CDR2 is YYREEE (reference sequence). Trimming left V 1 base short and J 5 bases short, with 18 bases between. The CDR3 DNA reads TGTGCCAGCAGCTTGCGGTTGTCGGGGGTTGGTACTGAAGCTTTCTTT. It is translated as CASSLRLSGVGTEAFF. The full variable domain, rest sourced from reference TRBV5-4 and TRBJ1-1, is ETGVTQSPTHLIKTRGQQVTLRCSSQSGHNTVSWYQQALGQGPQFIFQYYREEENGRGNFPPRFSGLQFPNYSSELNVNALELDDSALYLCASSLRLSGVGTEAFFGQGTRLTVV.

The V gene is TRBV11-2, the J gene TRBJ2-2; possible D gene TRBD2, 5 bases. Germline CDR1 and CDR2: SGHAT and FQNNGV. The CDR3 is 17 amino acids. Trimming removed 4 bases at V and 1 base at J, with 16 bases between. This chain's CDR3 is CASSSRGGPRNTGELFF. The CDR3 DNA reads as TGTGCCAGCAGCTCCCGGGGTGGGCCCAGGAACACCGGGGAGCTGTTTTTT.